One and the same sample provided the 9 T cell receptor beta chains below, sequenced in a study of T cells after yellow fever vaccination. MiXCR, applied by TCRdb to the 5' RACE reads, yields one record per CDR3 protein. The data contain 610,000 or so distinct CDR3 sequences, approximately 13% of them singletons. Sample: PBMCs, taken on the day of the yellow fever booster vaccination. These receptors came from a man aged 25 to 40 who received the YFV17D yellow fever vaccine.

CDR3 sequence: CSARDKTSSYEQYF. The DNA of the CDR3 is TGCAGTGCTAGAGATAAGACTAGTAGCTACGAGCAGTACTTC. V gene TRBV20-1 combines with J gene TRBJ2-7; tentative D call: TRBD2 (6 bases). Germline CDR1 is DFQATT and CDR2 is SNEGSKA (reference sequence). V lost 0 bases and J lost 3, with 12 bases in between. This CDR3 spans 14 amino acids.

This clonotype came up a few times. The CDR3 region is CASTTGGGGVRPQHF. The CDR3 bases are TGTGCCAGTACAACCGGTGGGGGGGGGGTTCGGCCCCAGCATTTT. The chain carries TRBV19 and TRBJ1-5; TRBD1 is a possible D gene (5 bases). The length of the CDR3 is 15 residues. Trimming removed 7 bases from V and 9 bases from J, with 22 bases in between. The V gene's germline CDR1 is LNHDA and CDR2 SQIVND (reference sequence). The whole variable domain, remainder taken from reference TRBV19 and TRBJ1-5, is DGGITQSPKYLFRKEGQNVTLSCEQNLNHDAMYWYRQDPGQGLRLIYYSQIVNDFQKGDIAEGYSVSREKKESFPLTVTSAQKNPTAFYLCASTTGGGGVRPQHFGDGTRLSIL.

The J gene is TRBJ2-7, the V gene TRBV5-1; no reliable D call. Germline loops: CDR1 SGHRS, CDR2 YFSETQ. The germline V and J ends were trimmed by 3 bases and 0 bases, with 16 bases remaining between them. The CDR3 is made up of 16 amino acids. The CDR3 DNA reads as TGCGCCAGCAGCTCCGGCGGCGCCCCTAGCTCCTACGAGCAGTACTTC. As protein: CASSSGGAPSSYEQYF.

The V gene is TRBV20-1, the J gene TRBJ2-3; tentatively, D is TRBD2 (6 bases). This CDR3 is built from 16 residues. With 3 bases removed from V and 8 bases from J, the gap between germline ends came to 24 bases. Germline V CDR1 and CDR2: DFQATT, SNEGSKA (reference sequence). This CDR3 reads CSASGWRDGPSGTQYF. The CDR3 nucleotides read TGCAGTGCTAGTGGGTGGCGGGACGGCCCTTCCGGTACGCAGTATTTT.

This clonotype was counted between two and nine times. The rearrangement uses TRBV6-5 and TRBJ2-7; no clear D. Trimming took 2 bases from V and 2 from J, leaving 13 bases between them. The CDR3 runs 15 residues. The germline V gene encodes CDR1 MNHEY and CDR2 SVGAGI. CDR3 sequence (DNA): TGTGCCAGCAGTTACAGGGTCTCGGGTCCCTACGAGCAGTACTTC. The encoded protein is CASSYRVSGPYEQYF.

The rearrangement uses TRBV28 and TRBJ2-2; the D gene is possibly TRBD1 (6 bases). The CDR3 extends over 16 amino acids. CDR1 and CDR2 from the germline V gene are MDHEN and SYDVKM. V lost 3 bases and J lost 0, with 11 bases in between. In DNA, the CDR3 is TGTGCCAGCAGTTTTATCGGGACAACGAACACCGGGGAGCTGTTTTTT. This codes for CASSFIGTTNTGELFF.

In its sample, this clonotype was seen a few times. This rearrangement joins TRBV28 to TRBJ2-3, with TRBD2 matching 7 bases. Germline values: CDR1 MDHEN, CDR2 SYDVKM. V gave up 6 bases and J gave up 2 bases; unmatched junction bases: 8. This CDR3 contains 15 residues. The chain's CDR3 is CASRPSGTTTDTQYF. DNA of the CDR3: TGTGCCAGCAGACCTTCCGGGACTACCACAGATACGCAGTATTTT.

This clonotype was seen a handful of times. The CDR3 ends on some other residue instead of the conserved phenylalanine or tryptophan, so this is likely a read error. The limits of the CDR3 on the DNA are not certain, so only TCRdb's listed CDR3 is given. The rearrangement links TRBV30 to TRBJ1-4; TRBD1, the table's D call, lacks a check against the DNA. The CDR3 comprises 10 residues, both ends counted. Looked up from germline, CDR1 is GTSNPN and CDR2 is SVGIG (reference sequence). CDR3 region: CAWSGGVTSI.

In its sample, this clonotype was seen a few times. The chain couples TRBV5-5 to TRBJ2-3, with 7 bases aligning to TRBD1. Germline CDR1 SGHKS, CDR2 YYEKEE (reference sequence). With 4 bases clipped from V and 2 bases from J, the junction kept 10 bases outside the gene matches. This CDR3 contains 16 residues. The CDR3 sequence is CASSVTAGTATDTQYF. CDR3 in DNA: TGTGCCAGCAGCGTCACGGCCGGGACAGCCACAGATACGCAGTATTTT. The complete variable domain, with remaining parts taken from reference TRBV5-5 and TRBJ2-3, reads DAGVTQSPTHLIKTRGQQVTLRCSPISGHKSVSWYQQVLGQGPQFIFQYYEKEERGRGNFPDRFSARQFPNYSSELNVNALLLGDSALYLCASSVTAGTATDTQYFGPGTRLTVL.